The TCR beta chain described here comes from a study of OX40 agonist ivuxolimab in advanced cancers. In the study overall: The study reported partial responses in three patients: one hepatocellular carcinoma, two cutaneous melanoma.

The study's findings and limits: Partial responders receiving 0.1-3.0 mg/kg showed among the lowest clonal expansion.

Germline V gives CDR1 MGHDK, CDR2 SYGVNS. The CDR3 covers 13 residues. The V end lost 4 bases, the J end lost 4 bases, and 11 bases lay between the germline ends. Concerning this clone itself: The target antigen is unknown.

Clones were sequenced by immunoSEQ multiplex PCR, and TCRdb holds only the in-frame ones, with some missing. This sample carries about 70,000 clones, about 81% of them seen once, and the ten largest clones take roughly 4.7%. This TCR derives from an adult with an advanced solid tumor such as melanoma, head and neck, liver or kidney cancer. The genes are TRBV25-1 and TRBJ2-7; D is ambiguous. This specimen consisted of CD4+ or CD8+ T cells sorted from blood, obtained in a trial of the OX40 agonist ivuxolimab. The CDR3 DNA follows: TGTGCCAGCAGTGCGGACCAGCTATACGAGCAGTACTTC. Translating gives CASSADQLYEQYF.